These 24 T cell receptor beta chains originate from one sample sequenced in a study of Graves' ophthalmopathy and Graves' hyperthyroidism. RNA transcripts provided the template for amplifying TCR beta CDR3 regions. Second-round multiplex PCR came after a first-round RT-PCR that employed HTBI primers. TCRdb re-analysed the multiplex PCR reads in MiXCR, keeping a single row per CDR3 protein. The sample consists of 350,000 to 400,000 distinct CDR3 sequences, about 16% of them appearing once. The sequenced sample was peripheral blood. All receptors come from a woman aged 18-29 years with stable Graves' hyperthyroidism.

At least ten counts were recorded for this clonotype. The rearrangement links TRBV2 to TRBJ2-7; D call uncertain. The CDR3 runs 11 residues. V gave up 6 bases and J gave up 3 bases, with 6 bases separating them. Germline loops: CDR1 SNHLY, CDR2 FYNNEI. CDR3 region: CASRANYEQYF. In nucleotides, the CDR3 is TGTGCCAGCAGGGCCAACTACGAGCAGTACTTC.

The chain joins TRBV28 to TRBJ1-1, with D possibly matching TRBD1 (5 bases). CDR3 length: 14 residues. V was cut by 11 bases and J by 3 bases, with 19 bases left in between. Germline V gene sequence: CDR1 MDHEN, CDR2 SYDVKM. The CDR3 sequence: CALSRGLGDTEAFF. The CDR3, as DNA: TGTGCCTTGAGCCGGGGCCTGGGGGACACTGAAGCTTTCTTT.

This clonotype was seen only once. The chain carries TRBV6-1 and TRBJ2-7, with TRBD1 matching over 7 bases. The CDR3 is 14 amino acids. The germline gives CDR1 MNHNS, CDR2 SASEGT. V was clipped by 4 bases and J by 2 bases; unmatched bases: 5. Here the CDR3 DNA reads TGTGCCAGCAGTGTAGGGGACAGAACCTACGAGCAGTACTTC. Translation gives CASSVGDRTYEQYF.

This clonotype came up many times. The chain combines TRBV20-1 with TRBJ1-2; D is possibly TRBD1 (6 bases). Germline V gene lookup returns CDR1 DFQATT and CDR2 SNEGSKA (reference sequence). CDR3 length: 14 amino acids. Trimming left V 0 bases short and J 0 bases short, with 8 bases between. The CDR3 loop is CSARDRQANYGYTF. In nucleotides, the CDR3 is TGCAGTGCTAGAGATCGACAGGCTAACTATGGCTACACCTTC.

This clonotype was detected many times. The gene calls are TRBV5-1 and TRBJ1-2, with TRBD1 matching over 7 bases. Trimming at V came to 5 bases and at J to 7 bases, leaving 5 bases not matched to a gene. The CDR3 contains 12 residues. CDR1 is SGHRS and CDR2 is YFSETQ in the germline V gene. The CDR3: CASRDDRVGYTF. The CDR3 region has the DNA TGCGCCAGCAGGGACGACAGGGTTGGCTACACCTTC.

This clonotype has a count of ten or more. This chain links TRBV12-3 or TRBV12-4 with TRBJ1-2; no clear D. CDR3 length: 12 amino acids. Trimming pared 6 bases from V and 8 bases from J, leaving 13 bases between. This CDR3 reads CASSPPLGGYTF. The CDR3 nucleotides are TGTGCCAGCAGCCCCCCCCTCGGGGGCTACACCTTC.

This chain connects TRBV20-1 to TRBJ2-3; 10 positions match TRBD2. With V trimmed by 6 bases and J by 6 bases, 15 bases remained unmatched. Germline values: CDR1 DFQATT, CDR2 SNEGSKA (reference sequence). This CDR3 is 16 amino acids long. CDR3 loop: CSAGRPSGGFRDTQYF. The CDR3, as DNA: TGCAGTGCCGGCCGCCCTAGCGGGGGCTTCCGCGATACGCAGTATTTT.

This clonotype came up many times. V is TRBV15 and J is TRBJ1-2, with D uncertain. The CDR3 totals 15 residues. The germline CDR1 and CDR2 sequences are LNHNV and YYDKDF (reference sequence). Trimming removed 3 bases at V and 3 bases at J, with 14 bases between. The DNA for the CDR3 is TGTGCCACCAGCAGGGTAATCAGGCCAGACTATGGCTACACCTTC. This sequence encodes CATSRVIRPDYGYTF.

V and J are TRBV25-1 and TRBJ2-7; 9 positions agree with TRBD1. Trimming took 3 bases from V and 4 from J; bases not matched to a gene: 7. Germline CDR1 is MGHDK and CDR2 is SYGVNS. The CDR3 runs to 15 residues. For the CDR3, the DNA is TGTGCCAGCAGTGATCCACGGACAGGGGATTACGAGCAGTACTTC. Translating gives CASSDPRTGDYEQYF.

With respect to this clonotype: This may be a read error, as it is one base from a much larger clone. The CDR3 DNA reads TGTGCCAGCAGCTTAACCCCGACAGGGTTTCAGCCCCATCATTTT. Translated: CASSLTPTGFQPHHF. The chain links TRBV7-2 to TRBJ1-5, with 7 bases identical to TRBD1. Germline CDR1 reads SGHTA; CDR2 reads FQGNSA. The CDR3 spans 15 residues.

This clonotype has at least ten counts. The chain's CDR3 is CASSLSPGGNQPQHF. The CDR3 bases are TGTGCCAGCAGCTTATCCCCTGGGGGCAATCAGCCCCAGCATTTT. V is TRBV7-2 and J is TRBJ1-5; D remains unclear. V was pared by 2 bases and J by 2 bases, with 10 bases between. Germline CDR1 is SGHTA and CDR2 is FQGNSA. The CDR3 length is 15 residues.

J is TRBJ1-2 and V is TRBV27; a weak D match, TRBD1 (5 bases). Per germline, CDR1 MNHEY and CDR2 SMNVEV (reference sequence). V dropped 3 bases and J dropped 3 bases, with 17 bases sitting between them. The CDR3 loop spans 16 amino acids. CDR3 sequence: CASSFSRTPSDYGYTF. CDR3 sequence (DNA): TGTGCCAGCAGTTTTAGTCGGACACCTTCGGACTATGGCTACACCTTC.

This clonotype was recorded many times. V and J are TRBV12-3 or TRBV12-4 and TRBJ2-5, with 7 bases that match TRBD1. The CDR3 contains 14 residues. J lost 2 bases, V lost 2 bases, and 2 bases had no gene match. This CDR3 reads CASSLRGQQETQYF. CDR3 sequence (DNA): TGTGCCAGCAGTTTAAGGGGGCAGCAAGAGACCCAGTACTTC.

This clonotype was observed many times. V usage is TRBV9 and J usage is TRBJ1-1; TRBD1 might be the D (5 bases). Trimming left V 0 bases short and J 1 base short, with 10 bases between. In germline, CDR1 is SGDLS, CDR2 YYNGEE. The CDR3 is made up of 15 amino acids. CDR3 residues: CASSVGGGTNTEAFF. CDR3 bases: TGTGCCAGCAGCGTAGGTGGAGGGACGAACACTGAAGCTTTCTTT.

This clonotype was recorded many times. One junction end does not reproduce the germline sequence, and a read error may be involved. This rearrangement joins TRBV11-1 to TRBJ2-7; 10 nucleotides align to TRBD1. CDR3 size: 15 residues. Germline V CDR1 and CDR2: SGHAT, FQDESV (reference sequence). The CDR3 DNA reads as TGTGCCAGCAGCTCCACCGGGACAGGGGCGGACGAGCAGCACTTC. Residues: CASSSTGTGADEQHF. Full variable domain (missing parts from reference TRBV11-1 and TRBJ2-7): EAEVAQSPRYKITEKSQAVAFWCDPISGHATLYWYRQILGQGPELLVQFQDESVVDDSQLPKDRFSAERLKGVDSTLKIQPAELGDSAMYLCASSSTGTGADEQHFGPGTRLTVT.

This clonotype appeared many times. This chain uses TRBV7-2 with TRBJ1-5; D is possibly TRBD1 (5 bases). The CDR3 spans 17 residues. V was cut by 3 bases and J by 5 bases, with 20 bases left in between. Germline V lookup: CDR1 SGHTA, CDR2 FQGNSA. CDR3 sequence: CASSFSWDGEYDQPQHF. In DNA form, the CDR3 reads TGTGCCAGCAGCTTCAGCTGGGACGGGGAATACGATCAGCCCCAGCATTTT.

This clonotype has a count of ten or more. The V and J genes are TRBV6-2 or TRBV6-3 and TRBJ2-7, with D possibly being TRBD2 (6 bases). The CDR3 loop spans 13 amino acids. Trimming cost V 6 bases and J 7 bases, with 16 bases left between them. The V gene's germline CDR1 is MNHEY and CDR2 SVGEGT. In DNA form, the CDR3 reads TGTGCCAGCAGGCGGGATCAGGTCGGGGAGCAGTACTTC. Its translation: CASRRDQVGEQYF.

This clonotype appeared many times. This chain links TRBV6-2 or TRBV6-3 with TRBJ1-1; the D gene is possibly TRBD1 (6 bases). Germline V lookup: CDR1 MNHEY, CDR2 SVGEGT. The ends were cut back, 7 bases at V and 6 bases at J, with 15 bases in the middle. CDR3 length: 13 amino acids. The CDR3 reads CASIEGGRAEAFF. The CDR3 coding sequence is TGTGCCAGCATAGAGGGGGGAAGGGCTGAAGCTTTCTTT.

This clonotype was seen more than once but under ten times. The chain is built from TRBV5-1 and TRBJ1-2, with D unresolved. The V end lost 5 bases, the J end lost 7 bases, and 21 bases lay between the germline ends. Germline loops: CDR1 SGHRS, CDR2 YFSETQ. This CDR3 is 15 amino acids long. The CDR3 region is CASRTLRGPSSGYTF. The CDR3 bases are TGCGCCAGCAGGACACTCCGTGGTCCGTCCAGTGGCTACACCTTC.

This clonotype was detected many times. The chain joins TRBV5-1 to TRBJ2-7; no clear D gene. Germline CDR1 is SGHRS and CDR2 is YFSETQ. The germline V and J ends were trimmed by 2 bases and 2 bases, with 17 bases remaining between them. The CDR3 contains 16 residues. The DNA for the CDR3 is TGCGCCAGCAGCTTATTTACACCCGAGAGTGCCTACGAGCAGTACTTC. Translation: CASSLFTPESAYEQYF. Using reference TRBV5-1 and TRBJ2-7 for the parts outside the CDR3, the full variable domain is KAGVTQTPRYLIKTRGQQVTLSCSPISGHRSVSWYQQTPGQGLQFLFEYFSETQRNKGNFPGRFSGRQFSNSRSEMNVSTLELGDSALYLCASSLFTPESAYEQYFGPGTRLTVT.

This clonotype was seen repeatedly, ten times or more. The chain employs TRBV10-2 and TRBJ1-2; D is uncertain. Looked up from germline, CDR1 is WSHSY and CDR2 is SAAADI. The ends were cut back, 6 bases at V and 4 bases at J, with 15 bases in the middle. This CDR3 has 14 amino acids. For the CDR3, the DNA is TGCGCCAGCAGAGTGAGTCGGGCCGCCTATGGCTACACCTTC. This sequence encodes CASRVSRAAYGYTF.

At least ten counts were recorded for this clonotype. The CDR3: CASSYMSYEQYF. CDR3 nucleotides: TGTGCCAGCAGTTACATGTCCTACGAGCAGTACTTC. The J gene is TRBJ2-7, the V gene TRBV6-2 or TRBV6-3; D is uncertain. CDR1 and CDR2 (germline): MNHEY, SVGEGT. V was clipped by 2 bases and J by 1 base, with 3 bases between them. The CDR3 covers 12 residues.

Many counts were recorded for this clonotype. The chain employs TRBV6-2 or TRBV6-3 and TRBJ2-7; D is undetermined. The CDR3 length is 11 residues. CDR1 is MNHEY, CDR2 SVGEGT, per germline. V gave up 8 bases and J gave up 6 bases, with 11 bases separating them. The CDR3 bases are TGTGCCAGCGGGTTCGCTGCCGAGCAGTACTTC. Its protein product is CASGFAAEQYF.

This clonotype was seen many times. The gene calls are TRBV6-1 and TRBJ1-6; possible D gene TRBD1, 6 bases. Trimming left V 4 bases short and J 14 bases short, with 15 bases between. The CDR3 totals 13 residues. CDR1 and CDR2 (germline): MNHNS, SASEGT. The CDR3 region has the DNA TGTGCCAGCAGTGTCGATGGACAGCGGTCCCTCCACTTT. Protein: CASSVDGQRSLHF.